The 27 T cell receptor beta chains below come from one sample, sequenced in a study of blood T cell repertoires in COVID-19. TCRdb's copy holds only in-frame clones and misses some; the assay was immunoSEQ multiplex PCR. The sample shows about 190,000 clones, 89% of them seen only once. The sample comprised peripheral blood. The receptors were gathered from a man in his forties with acute or convalescent COVID-19.

CDR3 coding DNA: TGTGCCAGCAGCTTAGGGACAGGGGAAGCTTTCTTT. Translating it yields CASSLGTGEAFF. V and J are TRBV13 and TRBJ1-1, with 7 bases fitting TRBD1. Germline trimming cut 0 bases from V and 8 bases from J; bases unmatched to any gene: 0. The CDR3 runs 12 residues. Germline values: CDR1 PRHDT, CDR2 FYEKMQ (reference sequence).

The CDR3 DNA sequence: TGTGCCAGCATAGGGGAGGTTGGGTCCTACGAGCAGTACTTC. Protein product: CASIGEVGSYEQYF. The chain is built from TRBV2 and TRBJ2-7, with D possibly TRBD2 on 6 matching bases. V shed 7 bases and J shed 1 base, with 14 bases lying between them. The CDR3 has 14 amino acids. CDR1 SNHLY and CDR2 FYNNEI come from the germline V gene.

The chain couples TRBV6-5 to TRBJ1-1; D remains unclear. Germline V gene sequence: CDR1 MNHEY, CDR2 SVGAGI. Trimming shortened V by 2 bases and J by 6 bases, and 10 bases separated the two germline ends. The CDR3 has 13 residues. CDR3 DNA sequence: TGTGCCAGCAGTTACGTGGGGAGGTCTGAAGCTTTCTTT. Residues: CASSYVGRSEAFF.

V and J are TRBV18 and TRBJ2-5; 7 bases are shared with TRBD1. Germline V CDR1 and CDR2: KGHSH, LQKENI. This CDR3 has 17 residues. The V gene end was trimmed by 2 bases and the J gene end by 0 bases; junction bases not matched to a gene: 9. The CDR3 bases are TGTGCCAGCTCACCAGATAGGACAGGAGAACACCAAGAGACCCAGTACTTC. This gives the protein CASSPDRTGEHQETQYF.

The V gene is TRBV19, the J gene TRBJ2-1; D gene unclear. Trimming took off 5 bases at V and 0 bases at J, with 11 bases between the two ends. The germline V gene has CDR1 LNHDA and CDR2 SQIVND (reference sequence). The CDR3 contains 15 residues. CDR3 in DNA: TGTGCCAGTAGTCCCCTGGGCAGCTCCTACAATGAGCAGTTCTTC. It translates to CASSPLGSSYNEQFF.

In this sample, this clone turned up once. The chain is built from TRBV30 and TRBJ1-6; 10 positions agree with TRBD1. This CDR3 spans 13 amino acids. The trim removed 5 bases at V and 7 bases at J, leaving 2 bases unmatched. CDR1 is GTSNPN and CDR2 is SVGIG in the germline V gene (reference sequence). In DNA form, the CDR3 reads TGTGCCTGGGGGACAGGGGTAAATTCACCCCTCCACTTT. Encoded protein: CAWGTGVNSPLHF.

The chain has TRBV30 and TRBJ2-7; no clear D gene. Germline assignment: CDR1 GTSNPN and CDR2 SVGIG (reference sequence). The CDR3 spans 13 residues. V lost 0 bases to trimming and J lost 3 bases, with 9 bases between them. CDR3 bases: TGTGCCTGGAGTGTACTCGTTGGCTACGAGCAGTACTTC. As protein: CAWSVLVGYEQYF.

The chain is built from TRBV10-3 and TRBJ1-1; D might be TRBD1 (5 bases). In germline, CDR1 is ENHRY, CDR2 SYGVKD. CDR3 length: 15 amino acids. V was shortened by 6 bases and J by 4 bases, with 18 bases between the two germline ends. The CDR3 spells CAIRGGEAGLTEAFF. CDR3 coding DNA: TGTGCCATCAGGGGGGGGGAGGCTGGTCTCACTGAAGCTTTCTTT.

This chain links TRBV29-1 with TRBJ2-7, with unresolved D. Germline V gene lookup returns CDR1 SQVTM and CDR2 ANQGSEA. The CDR3 has 11 residues. V lost 3 bases and J lost 6, with 9 bases in between. CDR3 protein: CSVDAGPEQYF. The CDR3 DNA reads as TGCAGCGTTGACGCAGGCCCCGAGCAGTACTTC.

This chain connects TRBV29-1 to TRBJ1-3, with D unresolved. The ends were cut back, 4 bases at V and 0 bases at J, with 16 bases in the middle. The CDR3 runs to 16 residues. Germline V gene lookup returns CDR1 SQVTM and CDR2 ANQGSEA. The CDR3 DNA reads as TGCAGCGTTGTAGCCACACGGAGTAACTCTGGAAACACCATATATTTT. Amino acid sequence: CSVVATRSNSGNTIYF. Drawing the rest from reference TRBV29-1 and TRBJ1-3, the complete variable domain is SAVISQKPSRDICQRGTSLTIQCQVDSQVTMMFWYRQQPGQSLTLIATANQGSEATYESGFVIDKFPISRPNLTFSTLTVSNMSPEDSSIYLCSVVATRSNSGNTIYFGEGSWLTVV.

The gene calls are TRBV5-1 and TRBJ2-3, with D possibly matching TRBD2 (7 bases). Trimming removed 3 bases from V and 2 bases from J, with 13 bases in between. The CDR3 runs to 15 residues. Germline CDR1 SGHRS, CDR2 YFSETQ. CDR3 amino acids: CASSSAGALTDTQYF. CDR3 DNA sequence: TGCGCCAGCAGCTCCGCGGGGGCCCTCACAGATACGCAGTATTTT.

V gene TRBV12-3 or TRBV12-4 combines with J gene TRBJ2-1; D call uncertain. The CDR3 totals 12 residues. Trimming left V 3 bases short and J 5 bases short, with 5 bases between. In nucleotides, the CDR3 is TGTGCCAGCAGTTTGTACAACAATGAGCAGTTCTTC. Its protein is CASSLYNNEQFF.

This chain joins TRBV5-4 and TRBJ2-1; 7 nucleotides agree with TRBD2. Germline CDR1 reads SGHNT; CDR2 reads YYREEE (reference sequence). V trimming: 2 bases; J trimming: 3 bases; junction bases outside the gene matches: 5. This CDR3 contains 15 residues. The DNA of the CDR3 is TGTGCCAGCAGCTTCCTGACTAGCAGCTACAATGAGCAGTTCTTC. This encodes CASSFLTSSYNEQFF.

This clone was seen only a few times. The chain has TRBV7-2 and TRBJ2-3, with a tentative D call TRBD2 (6 bases). V lost 7 bases and J lost 4, with 15 bases in between. There are 14 residues in the CDR3. The germline V gene encodes CDR1 SGHTA and CDR2 FQGNSA. CDR3 nucleotides: TGTGCCAGCACCCCCGCGGGGATCCCAGATACGCAGTATTTT. This codes for CASTPAGIPDTQYF.

The V call is TRBV12-5, the J call TRBJ1-1; D gene ambiguous. CDR3 length: 13 amino acids. Trimming pared 2 bases from V and 4 bases from J, leaving 8 bases between. Looked up from germline, CDR1 is LGHNT and CDR2 is FRNRAP. Here the CDR3 reads CASGLNPGTEAFF. CDR3 coding DNA: TGTGCTAGTGGTTTGAACCCGGGCACTGAAGCTTTCTTT.

The rearrangement uses TRBV18 and TRBJ2-3; 8 bases are shared with TRBD2. Germline V gene sequence: CDR1 KGHSH, CDR2 LQKENI. The CDR3 covers 16 residues. With V trimmed by 3 bases and J by 6 bases, 11 bases remained unmatched. CDR3 sequence reads: CASSPLTGGPEDTQYF. Written as DNA, the CDR3 is TGTGCCAGCTCACCGCTAACGGGGGGGCCTGAGGATACGCAGTATTTT.

This clone appeared a single time. The V and J genes are TRBV20-1 and TRBJ1-2; tentatively, D is TRBD1 (5 bases). The CDR3 covers 10 residues. Trimming removed 5 bases from V and 7 bases from J, with 8 bases in between. Germline values: CDR1 DFQATT, CDR2 SNEGSKA (reference sequence). The CDR3 nucleotides are TGCAGTGCTGCAGGGTTTGGCTACACCTTC. This gives the protein CSAAGFGYTF.

This chain connects TRBV7-9 to TRBJ1-4; 9 nucleotides line up with TRBD1. This CDR3 spans 14 amino acids. V lost 5 bases to trimming and J lost 8 bases; unmatched junction nucleotides: 6. Germline CDR1 and CDR2: SEHNR and FQNEAQ (reference sequence). The CDR3 here is CASSATGGKEKLFF. CDR3 nucleotide sequence: TGTGCCAGCAGCGCAACAGGGGGCAAGGAAAAACTGTTTTTT.

This chain uses TRBV9 with TRBJ2-1; 8 bases match TRBD1. Trimming at V came to 2 bases and at J to 2 bases, leaving 6 bases not matched to a gene. This CDR3 is 16 amino acids long. The V gene's germline CDR1 is SGDLS and CDR2 YYNGEE. The CDR3 spells CASSVDRGRAYNEQFF. CDR3 DNA sequence: TGTGCCAGCAGCGTCGACAGGGGTAGGGCCTACAATGAGCAGTTCTTC.

The V gene is TRBV13, the J gene TRBJ1-5; D remains ambiguous. Trimming took off 8 bases at V and 2 bases at J, with 10 bases between the two ends. Germline V gives CDR1 PRHDT, CDR2 FYEKMQ (reference sequence). This CDR3 has 13 amino acids. CDR3 sequence (DNA): TGTGCCAGCGGACTCTTGGGCAATCAGCCCCAGCATTTT. It codes for CASGLLGNQPQHF. Full variable domain (outside the CDR3, taken from reference TRBV13 and TRBJ1-5): AAGVIQSPRHLIKEKRETATLKCYPIPRHDTVYWYQQGPGQDPQFLISFYEKMQSDKGSIPDRFSAQQFSDYHSELNMSSLELGDSALYFCASGLLGNQPQHFGDGTRLSIL.

The rearrangement joins TRBV6-5 to TRBJ1-2; 10 bases map to TRBD1. The CDR3 consists of 14 residues. Trimming cost V 7 bases and J 7 bases; bases outside gene matches: 9. Germline assignment: CDR1 MNHEY and CDR2 SVGAGI. CDR3 sequence (DNA): TGTGCCAGCACCCCGGGACAGGGGTACTTTGGCTACACCTTC. This sequence encodes CASTPGQGYFGYTF.

The chain links TRBV5-1 to TRBJ2-3, with 9 bases aligning to TRBD2. V shed 6 bases and J 1 base; nucleotides not matched to a gene: 3. Looked up from germline, CDR1 is SGHRS and CDR2 is YFSETQ. The CDR3 is 14 amino acids. The CDR3 coding sequence is TGCGCCAGCACCTTAGCGGGGGGCACAGATACGCAGTATTTT. Protein sequence: CASTLAGGTDTQYF.

J is TRBJ1-2 and V is TRBV19; D unresolved. CDR3 length: 12 amino acids. V was trimmed by 6 bases and J by 7 bases, leaving 12 bases between them. Germline-derived CDR1 and CDR2 are LNHDA and SQIVND (reference sequence). For the CDR3, the DNA is TGTGCCAGTAGCCCCCAGTCTGCTGGCTACACCTTC. Amino acids: CASSPQSAGYTF.

The chain links TRBV28 to TRBJ2-7; 8 bases fit TRBD2. The length of the CDR3 is 12 residues. Germline V gives CDR1 MDHEN, CDR2 SYDVKM. Unmatched junction bases numbered 8, after V lost 4 bases and J lost 12 bases. The CDR3 sequence: CASSSGLVDPYF. DNA for the CDR3: TGTGCCAGCAGTTCGGGACTAGTAGATCCGTACTTC.

V usage is TRBV5-4 and J usage is TRBJ1-5; D is perhaps TRBD1 (6 bases). The germline V gene encodes CDR1 SGHNT and CDR2 YYREEE (reference sequence). There are 14 residues in the CDR3. Trimming pared 0 bases from V and 3 bases from J, leaving 7 bases between. The CDR3 is CASSLDRANQPQHF. The CDR3 nucleotides read TGTGCCAGCAGCTTGGACAGGGCCAATCAGCCCCAGCATTTT.

The chain recombines TRBV7-2 with TRBJ2-7; TRBD1 matches at 8 bases. The CDR3 length is 16 residues. Germline V lookup: CDR1 SGHTA, CDR2 FQGNSA. J gave up 2 bases and V 5 bases, and 11 bases lay outside the gene matches. The CDR3 DNA is TGTGCCAGCAGCCCCACCGTGGGGACAGGAACCTACGAGCAGTACTTC. Amino acids: CASSPTVGTGTYEQYF.

The chain uses TRBV3-1 (or the pseudogene TRBV3-2) and TRBJ1-4; possibly TRBD1 for D (6 bases). The germline V gene has CDR1 LGHDT and CDR2 YNNKEL (reference sequence). The V end was cut by 7 bases, the J end by 6 bases, with 18 bases between. The CDR3 totals 15 residues. This CDR3 reads CASTSGASRDEKLFF. In DNA form, the CDR3 reads TGTGCCAGCACCTCAGGGGCTAGCAGGGATGAAAAACTGTTTTTT.